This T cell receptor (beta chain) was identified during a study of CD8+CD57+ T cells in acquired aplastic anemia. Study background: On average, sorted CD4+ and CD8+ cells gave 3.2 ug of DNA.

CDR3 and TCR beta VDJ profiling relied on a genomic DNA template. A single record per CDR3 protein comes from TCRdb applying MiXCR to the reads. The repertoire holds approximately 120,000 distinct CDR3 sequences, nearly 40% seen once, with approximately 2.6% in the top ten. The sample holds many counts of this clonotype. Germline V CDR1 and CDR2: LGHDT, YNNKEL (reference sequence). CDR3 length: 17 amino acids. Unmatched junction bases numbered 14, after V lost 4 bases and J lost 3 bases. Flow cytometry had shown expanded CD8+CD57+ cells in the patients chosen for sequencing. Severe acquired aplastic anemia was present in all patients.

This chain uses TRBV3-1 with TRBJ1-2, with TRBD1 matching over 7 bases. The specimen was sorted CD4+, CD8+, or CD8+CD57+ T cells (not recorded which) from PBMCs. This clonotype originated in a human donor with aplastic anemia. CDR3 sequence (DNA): TGTGCCAGCAGCCTCTCGACAGGGCCAACAGCCCACTATGGCTACACCTTC. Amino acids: CASSLSTGPTAHYGYTF.